The 29 T cell receptor beta chains below were found in one sample sequenced in a study of T cell responses to AZD1222 COVID-19 vaccine. The table came from immunoSEQ multiplex PCR; TCRdb's copy has only in-frame clones and leaves some out. The sample has around 190,000 clones; 85% to 95% are singletons. This sample comprised peripheral blood, obtained on day 0 of AZD1222 vaccination. The source is an adult in good health.

The chain carries TRBV18 and TRBJ2-7; TRBD1 aligns across 8 bases. With 3 bases clipped from V and 3 bases from J, the junction kept 4 bases outside the gene matches. There are 14 residues in the CDR3. Looked up from germline, CDR1 is KGHSH and CDR2 is LQKENI. The CDR3 here is CASSPDRAGYEQYF. The CDR3 region has the DNA TGTGCCAGCTCACCGGACAGGGCCGGCTACGAGCAGTACTTC.

The CDR3 loop is CAASDRELAFF. CDR3 coding DNA: TGTGCCGCCTCAGACAGGGAGTTGGCTTTCTTT. V gene TRBV6-5 combines with J gene TRBJ1-1, with 7 bases aligning to TRBD1. The germline V gene has CDR1 MNHEY and CDR2 SVGAGI. The CDR3 consists of 11 residues. The V segment lost 11 bases and the J segment 11 bases; nucleotides outside the gene matches: 11.

The rearrangement joins TRBV2 to TRBJ1-2, with 8 positions matching TRBD1. The germline V gene has CDR1 SNHLY and CDR2 FYNNEI. Unmatched junction bases numbered 21, after V lost 1 base and J lost 2 bases. This CDR3 has 21 residues. CDR3 DNA sequence: TGTGCCAGCAGTGAAGGCAGGGGGCAATTCGAGACACAGCGCTGGAACTATGGCTACACCTTC. Residues: CASSEGRGQFETQRWNYGYTF.

J is TRBJ1-2 and V is TRBV19, with a tentative D call TRBD1 (5 bases). Deletions cut 5 bases from V and 8 bases from J, with 18 bases between. CDR1 and CDR2 from the germline V gene are LNHDA and SQIVND (reference sequence). The CDR3 totals 14 residues. CDR3 sequence: CASSAGTSEGGYTF. In nucleotides, the CDR3 is TGTGCCAGTAGTGCCGGGACCTCCGAGGGAGGCTACACCTTC.

The chain links TRBV19 to TRBJ1-2; 8 nucleotides align to TRBD1. V was clipped by 7 bases and J by 3 bases; unmatched bases: 4. Germline V gene sequence: CDR1 LNHDA, CDR2 SQIVND (reference sequence). The CDR3 loop spans 13 amino acids. This chain's CDR3 is CASTIQGDYGYTF. DNA of the CDR3: TGTGCCAGTACGATACAGGGGGACTATGGCTACACCTTC.

The J gene is TRBJ2-2, the V gene TRBV12-3 or TRBV12-4, with D hard to call. V was trimmed by 2 bases and J by 3 bases, leaving 4 bases between them. The CDR3 is made up of 13 amino acids. The CDR3 DNA sequence: TGTGCCAGCAGTTTAAGGGACACCGGGGAGCTGTTTTTT. It codes for CASSLRDTGELFF.

This sequence joins TRBV27 and TRBJ1-2; TRBD1 aligns across 7 bases. V gave up 1 base and J gave up 4 bases; unmatched junction bases: 6. The CDR3 contains 15 residues. The germline V gene encodes CDR1 MNHEY and CDR2 SMNVEV (reference sequence). The CDR3 DNA sequence: TGTGCCAGCAGTTTATATGGACAGGACCTCTATGGCTACACCTTC. Protein: CASSLYGQDLYGYTF.

This clone was detected only once. V gene TRBV27 combines with J gene TRBJ2-7; TRBD1 agrees at 7 bases. The CDR3 has 16 amino acids. Trimming took 2 bases from V and 2 from J; bases not matched to a gene: 9. Germline V lookup: CDR1 MNHEY, CDR2 SMNVEV (reference sequence). The CDR3 sequence: CASSLARQGNTYEQYF. The CDR3 region has the DNA TGTGCCAGCAGTTTAGCCCGACAGGGAAACACCTACGAGCAGTACTTC.

V is TRBV7-9 and J is TRBJ1-2; 7 bases fit TRBD1. CDR3 length equals 13 residues. V trimming: 7 bases; J trimming: 3 bases; junction bases outside the gene matches: 5. Germline lookup yields CDR1 SEHNR and CDR2 FQNEAQ (reference sequence). The CDR3 DNA reads as TGTGCCAGCACGGCGGGACAGCACTATGGCTACACCTTC. Its translation: CASTAGQHYGYTF.

The J gene is TRBJ2-7, the V gene TRBV2; D uncertain. Trimming cost V 7 bases and J 3 bases, with 13 bases left between them. This CDR3 is 13 amino acids long. Germline CDR1 SNHLY, CDR2 FYNNEI. The CDR3 nucleotides are TGTGCCAGCAATCTAAAACGCGTCTACGAGCAGTACTTC. Amino acids: CASNLKRVYEQYF.

This chain uses TRBV5-1 with TRBJ1-2; 7 bases fit TRBD1. The J segment lost 7 bases and the V segment lost 0 bases, leaving 3 bases of the junction unmatched. Germline V gene sequence: CDR1 SGHRS, CDR2 YFSETQ. The CDR3 is 13 amino acids. The CDR3 loop is CASSLEGGLGYTF. The CDR3 DNA sequence: TGCGCCAGCAGCTTGGAAGGGGGCCTTGGCTACACCTTC. Based on the CDR3 plus reference TRBV5-1 and TRBJ1-2, the full variable domain is KAGVTQTPRYLIKTRGQQVTLSCSPISGHRSVSWYQQTPGQGLQFLFEYFSETQRNKGNFPGRFSGRQFSNSRSEMNVSTLELGDSALYLCASSLEGGLGYTFGSGTRLTVV.

The chain employs TRBV27 and TRBJ1-6; 8 positions match TRBD1. V was clipped by 8 bases and J by 6 bases; unmatched bases: 9. CDR1 MNHEY and CDR2 SMNVEV come from the germline V gene (reference sequence). The CDR3 is made up of 15 amino acids. CDR3: CASHSVTGVNSPLHF. CDR3 DNA sequence: TGTGCCAGCCATTCGGTGACAGGGGTTAATTCACCCCTCCACTTT.

This rearrangement joins TRBV7-3 to TRBJ1-1; no firm D call. Germline V gene data show CDR1 as SGHTA and CDR2 as FQGTGA. This CDR3 is 14 amino acids long. V gave up 5 bases and J gave up 3 bases, with 13 bases separating them. The CDR3 DNA reads as TGTGCCAGCAGCCACCCTCGCCTCCACACTGAAGCTTTCTTT. This gives the protein CASSHPRLHTEAFF.

The chain joins TRBV28 to TRBJ2-2; no firm D call. The CDR3 loop spans 13 amino acids. Germline CDR1 MDHEN, CDR2 SYDVKM. The germline V and J ends were trimmed by 8 bases and 2 bases, with 9 bases remaining between them. The CDR3 DNA is TGTGCCAGCGTGGCAGGTAACACCGGGGAGCTGTTTTTT. Translation gives CASVAGNTGELFF.

This chain uses TRBV27 with TRBJ2-6, with unresolved D. There are 16 residues in the CDR3. V was clipped by 5 bases and J by 2 bases, with 13 bases between them. Germline lookup yields CDR1 MNHEY and CDR2 SMNVEV (reference sequence). The CDR3 nucleotides read TGTGCCAGCAGTAAAACCTGGGCTCCTGGGGCCAACGTCCTGACTTTC. Translating gives CASSKTWAPGANVLTF.

This CDR3 reads CASSPEPGSPIYEQYF. For the CDR3, the DNA is TGTGCCAGCAGCCCGGAGCCGGGATCTCCCATCTACGAGCAGTACTTC. The rearrangement links TRBV7-7 to TRBJ2-7; perhaps TRBD2 as D (5 bases). Trimming took off 5 bases at V and 3 bases at J, with 20 bases between the two ends. Looked up from germline, CDR1 is SSHAT and CDR2 is FNYEAQ (reference sequence). The CDR3 has 16 amino acids.

This chain links TRBV5-6 with TRBJ1-2; D not certain. The V gene lost 0 bases and the J gene lost 2 bases, with 8 bases spanning the gap. Germline V gene data show CDR1 as SGHDT and CDR2 as YYEEEE. This CDR3 contains 14 residues. The CDR3 protein is CASSLVTVNYGYTF. The CDR3 DNA reads as TGTGCCAGCAGCTTGGTAACGGTGAACTATGGCTACACCTTC.

The rearrangement joins TRBV6-5 to TRBJ1-1, with D tentatively TRBD1 (5 bases). V was clipped by 0 bases and J by 5 bases, with 13 bases between them. The CDR3 contains 15 residues. Looked up from germline, CDR1 is MNHEY and CDR2 is SVGAGI. The CDR3 loop reads CASSYSFSGVTEAFF. CDR3 nucleotide sequence: TGTGCCAGCAGTTACTCGTTTTCGGGGGTGACTGAAGCTTTCTTT.

The chain carries TRBV13 and TRBJ2-7; no definite D call. The germline gives CDR1 PRHDT, CDR2 FYEKMQ (reference sequence). The CDR3 loop spans 12 amino acids. Trimming cost V 0 bases and J 6 bases, with 6 bases left between them. DNA of the CDR3: TGTGCCAGCAGCTTAGGCTTCCTCGAGCAGTACTTC. Translation: CASSLGFLEQYF.

The chain has TRBV7-9 and TRBJ2-1, with D unclear. V was cut by 6 bases and J by 0 bases, with 12 bases left in between. CDR1 and CDR2 (germline): SEHNR, FQNEAQ (reference sequence). The length of the CDR3 is 15 residues. CDR3 loop: CASSLTGTSYNEQFF. The CDR3 nucleotides are TGTGCCAGCAGTTTGACTGGTACCTCCTACAATGAGCAGTTCTTC.

The rearrangement joins TRBV4-1 to TRBJ2-3; possible D gene TRBD1, 6 bases. The CDR3 extends over 15 amino acids. Per germline, CDR1 MGHRA and CDR2 YSYEKL. V lost 4 bases and J lost 4, with 15 bases in between. CDR3 residues: CASSLASTGPDTQYF. The CDR3 DNA is TGCGCCAGCAGCCTCGCTTCGACAGGCCCAGATACGCAGTATTTT.

The chain recombines TRBV18 with TRBJ2-7; TRBD1 matches at 12 bases. CDR1 and CDR2 from the germline V gene are KGHSH and LQKENI. The V segment lost 6 bases and the J segment 3 bases; nucleotides outside the gene matches: 6. CDR3 length: 15 amino acids. The CDR3 DNA sequence: TGTGCCAGCTCCCCCGGGACAGGGGGCTACTACGAGCAGTACTTC. This codes for CASSPGTGGYYEQYF. Based on the CDR3 plus reference TRBV18 and TRBJ2-7, the full variable domain is NAGVMQNPRHLVRRRGQEARLRCSPMKGHSHVYWYRQLPEEGLKFMVYLQKENIIDESGMPKERFSAEFPKEGPSILRIQQVVRGDSAAYFCASSPGTGGYYEQYFGPGTRLTVT.

The chain links TRBV5-1 to TRBJ1-1; unclear D gene. The CDR3 loop spans 12 amino acids. From germline, CDR1 is SGHRS and CDR2 YFSETQ. V lost 4 bases to trimming and J lost 1 base, with 5 bases between them. CDR3 coding DNA: TGCGCCAGCAGCCCCGGGAACACTGAAGCTTTCTTT. Translating gives CASSPGNTEAFF.

This chain connects TRBV4-1 to TRBJ1-5, with TRBD1 identical over 8 bases. This CDR3 is 18 amino acids long. V lost 0 bases to trimming and J lost 3 bases; unmatched junction nucleotides: 10. Germline V gene lookup returns CDR1 MGHRA and CDR2 YSYEKL. CDR3 DNA sequence: TGCGCCAGCAGCCAAGAGCCGTTTTTGACAGGGGACAATCAGCCCCAGCATTTT. Amino acids: CASSQEPFLTGDNQPQHF.

V and J are TRBV12-3 or TRBV12-4 and TRBJ1-4; D may be TRBD1 (6 bases). V gave up 8 bases and J gave up 7 bases, with 14 bases separating them. The CDR3 has 13 residues. The CDR3 loop reads CASGGQISEKLFF. CDR3 nucleotide sequence: TGTGCCAGCGGCGGACAGATCTCTGAAAAACTGTTTTTT.

The chain recombines TRBV7-9 with TRBJ2-2; either TRBD1 or TRBD2 may fit D (6 bases each). The germline V and J ends were trimmed by 2 bases and 5 bases, with 12 bases remaining between them. The CDR3 is 15 residues long. Germline assignment: CDR1 SEHNR and CDR2 FQNEAQ (reference sequence). The CDR3 nucleotides are TGTGCCAGCAGCTTACTCGGGGGCCGGACCGGGGAGCTGTTTTTT. It translates to CASSLLGGRTGELFF.

The chain uses TRBV27 and TRBJ2-7; no reliable D call. V gave up 5 bases and J gave up 2 bases, with 7 bases separating them. CDR3 length equals 12 residues. The germline V gene encodes CDR1 MNHEY and CDR2 SMNVEV (reference sequence). CDR3 loop: CASSVGPYEQYF. The CDR3 DNA is TGTGCCAGCAGTGTAGGCCCCTACGAGCAGTACTTC.

The chain couples TRBV3-1 (or the pseudogene TRBV3-2) to TRBJ1-5; no clear D gene. Trimming shortened V by 1 base and J by 1 base, and 5 bases separated the two germline ends. The CDR3 has 14 residues. The germline gives CDR1 LGHDT, CDR2 YNNKEL (reference sequence). Written as DNA, the CDR3 is TGTGCCAGCAGCCAAGTTGGAAGCAATCAGCCCCAGCATTTT. It codes for CASSQVGSNQPQHF.

The CDR3 here is CASRVSGQETQYF. CDR3 coding DNA: TGCGCCAGCAGAGTTAGCGGCCAAGAGACCCAGTACTTC. V gene TRBV5-1 combines with J gene TRBJ2-5; TRBD2 might be the D (6 bases). V was pared by 5 bases and J by 1 base, with 9 bases between. The CDR3 consists of 13 residues. The germline CDR1 and CDR2 sequences are SGHRS and YFSETQ.